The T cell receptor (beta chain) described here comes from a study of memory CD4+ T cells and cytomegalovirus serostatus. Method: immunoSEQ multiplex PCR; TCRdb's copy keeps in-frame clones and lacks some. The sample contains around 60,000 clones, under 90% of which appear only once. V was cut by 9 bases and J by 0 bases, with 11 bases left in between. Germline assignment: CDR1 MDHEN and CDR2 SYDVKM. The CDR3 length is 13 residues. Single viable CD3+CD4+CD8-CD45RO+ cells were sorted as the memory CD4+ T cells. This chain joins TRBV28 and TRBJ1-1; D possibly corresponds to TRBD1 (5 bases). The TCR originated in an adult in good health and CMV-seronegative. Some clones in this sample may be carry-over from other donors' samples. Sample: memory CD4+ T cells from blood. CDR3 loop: CASVGALNTEAFF. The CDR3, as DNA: TGTGCCAGTGTTGGGGCTTTGAACACTGAAGCTTTCTTT. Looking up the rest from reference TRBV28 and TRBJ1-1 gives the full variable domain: DVKVTQSSRYLVKRTGEKVFLECVQDMDHENMFWYRQDPGLGLRLIYFSYDVKMKEKGDIPEGYSVSREKKERFSLILESASTNQTSMYLCASVGALNTEAFFGQGTRLTVV.